These 5 T cell receptor beta chains came from one sample sequenced in a study of prognosis after radiotherapy for stage I lung cancer. Multiplex PCR, run in two rounds, amplified TCR beta CDR3 from genomic DNA. The authors ran first-round PCR with primers specific to each TRBV and TRBJ gene. TCRdb reanalysed the multiplex PCR reads using MiXCR and keeps one entry per CDR3 protein. There are under 50,000 distinct CDR3 sequences in the sample; around 22% occur only once, and approximately 26% lies in the top ten. Sequencing was performed on PBMCs, taken before or after stereotactic body radiation therapy (not recorded which). Receptor source: a donor aged 50 or older with non-small cell lung cancer.

This clonotype has a count of ten or more. The chain links TRBV9 to TRBJ2-1; the match to TRBD2 covers 13 bases. The CDR3 consists of 16 residues. The germline V gene has CDR1 SGDLS and CDR2 YYNGEE. Trimming took 5 bases from V and 9 from J; bases not matched to a gene: 11. CDR3 nucleotide sequence: TGTGCCAGCAGTCCTACTAGCGGGAGGGCCACAACTGAGCAGTTCTTC. It specifies CASSPTSGRATTEQFF. The full variable domain, rest sourced from reference TRBV9 and TRBJ2-1, is DSGVTQTPKHLITATGQRVTLRCSPRSGDLSVYWYQQSLDQGLQFLIQYYNGEERAKGNILERFSAQQFPDLHSELNLSSLELGDSALYFCASSPTSGRATTEQFFGPGTRLTVL.

As for this clonotype: At one end, the junction sequence differs from germline, possibly due to a read error. The chain employs TRBV6-1 and TRBJ2-2; D remains unclear. The CDR3 contains 16 residues. Germline-derived CDR1 and CDR2 are MNHNS and SASEGT. CDR3 coding DNA: TGTGCCAGCAGTCCCCTTAGAGGAGAGAGCACCGGGCAGCTGTTTTTT. It encodes CASSPLRGESTGQLFF.

This chain links TRBV7-9 with TRBJ2-7; D gene uncertain. Trimming stripped 5 bases from V and 0 bases from J, with 11 bases between. CDR1 and CDR2 from the germline V gene are SEHNR and FQNEAQ (reference sequence). This CDR3 region has 14 residues. The CDR3 is CASSPRAHSYEQYF. CDR3 nucleotide sequence: TGTGCCAGCAGCCCCCGGGCCCACTCCTACGAGCAGTACTTC.

In regard to this clonotype: Given a far larger clone just one base away, this is likely a sequencing read error. The chain is built from TRBV6-2 or TRBV6-3 and TRBJ1-3; D gene ambiguous. This CDR3 spans 11 amino acids. Germline V lookup: CDR1 MNHEY, CDR2 SVGEGT. Written as DNA, the CDR3 is TGTGCCAGCTGTTATTCCAACACCATATATTTT. Translation: CASCYSNTIYF.

This clonotype occurred many times. V is TRBV28 and J is TRBJ1-6, with 7 bases lining up with TRBD1. Germline V CDR1 and CDR2: MDHEN, SYDVKM. There are 15 residues in the CDR3. V was pared by 2 bases and J by 8 bases, with 6 bases of the junction left unmatched. In DNA form, the CDR3 reads TGTGCCAGCAGTTTAGAGGGGGCCAGGGATTCACCCCTCCACTTT. It encodes CASSLEGARDSPLHF.